These 19 T cell receptor beta chains came from one sample sequenced in a study of blood T cells in healthy people across ages. Alongside a J-beta primer mix, a sample-barcoded 5' primer served in a second PCR lasting roughly 6 to 12 cycles. Each CDR3 protein gets one entry after TCRdb re-called the 5' RACE reads with MiXCR. The data show over 1.5 million distinct CDR3 sequences, about 50% seen once. The sample taken for sequencing was blood. All receptors come from a middle-aged woman in good health.

The chain links TRBV7-2 to TRBJ1-2; 7 bases line up with TRBD1. The CDR3 covers 15 residues. The germline V gene has CDR1 SGHTA and CDR2 FQGNSA. V lost 6 bases, J lost 4 bases, and 11 bases stayed unmatched. The CDR3 sequence is CASRFPARGFYGYTF. CDR3 nucleotides: TGTGCCAGCAGATTCCCCGCCAGGGGGTTCTATGGCTACACCTTC. Full variable domain (rest looked up from reference TRBV7-2 and TRBJ1-2): GAGVSQSPSNKVTEKGKDVELRCDPISGHTALYWYRQSLGQGLEFLIYFQGNSAPDKSGLPSDRFSAERTGGSVSTLTIQRTQQEDSAVYLCASRFPARGFYGYTFGSGTRLTVV.

V usage is TRBV6-2 or TRBV6-3 and J usage is TRBJ2-1; 11 positions agree with TRBD2. Germline V gene lookup returns CDR1 MNHEY and CDR2 SVGEGT. The CDR3 is 18 residues long. V lost 6 bases to trimming and J lost 5 bases; unmatched junction nucleotides: 15. CDR3 nucleotide sequence: TGTGCCAGCAGAACACCGGGACTAGCGGACTATATTCACAATGAGCAGTTCTTC. Translated, it gives CASRTPGLADYIHNEQFF.

The V gene is TRBV28, the J gene TRBJ1-2, with 7 bases that match TRBD1. Trimming at V came to 6 bases and at J to 3 bases, leaving 7 bases not matched to a gene. The length of the CDR3 is 14 residues. Germline values: CDR1 MDHEN, CDR2 SYDVKM. DNA for the CDR3: TGTGCCAGCAGATCACAGGGGATTCACTATGGCTACACCTTC. It translates to CASRSQGIHYGYTF.

This clonotype was seen only a few times. This chain uses TRBV4-3 with TRBJ1-1; D gene uncertain. The CDR3 sequence is 15 residues long. CDR1 is LGHNA and CDR2 is YSLEER in the germline V gene. The ends were cut back, 0 bases at V and 6 bases at J, with 14 bases in the middle. CDR3 nucleotide sequence: TGCGCCAGCAGCCAAGATCGATCTAGCACAGCTGAAGCTTTCTTT. Amino acids: CASSQDRSSTAEAFF.

CDR3 in amino acids: CASGPPSGTGTVYGYTF. The CDR3 nucleotides read TGTGCCAGCGGACCTCCCTCCGGGACGGGGACGGTCTATGGCTACACCTTC. This sequence joins TRBV25-1 and TRBJ1-2; the D gene is possibly TRBD1 (5 bases). V was trimmed by 8 bases and J by 4 bases, leaving 26 bases between them. This CDR3 has 17 amino acids. The V gene's germline CDR1 is MGHDK and CDR2 SYGVNS.

The chain has TRBV25-1 and TRBJ2-7; D remains ambiguous. V lost 3 bases to trimming and J lost 0 bases, with 15 bases between them. This CDR3 contains 16 residues. CDR1 is MGHDK, CDR2 SYGVNS, per germline. CDR3: CASSDHGLSSSYEQYF. DNA of the CDR3: TGTGCCAGCAGTGATCACGGATTATCTAGCTCCTACGAGCAGTACTTC.

The rearrangement links TRBV11-1 to TRBJ2-3; 7 nucleotides align to TRBD1. Trimming cost V 3 bases and J 3 bases; bases outside gene matches: 6. The CDR3 sequence is 15 residues long. Germline assignment: CDR1 SGHAT and CDR2 FQDESV (reference sequence). The DNA of the CDR3 is TGTGCCAGCAGCTTCCCGGGACAGACAACAGATACGCAGTATTTT. This gives the protein CASSFPGQTTDTQYF.

The chain has TRBV4-1 and TRBJ2-3; no clear D. The germline V gene encodes CDR1 MGHRA and CDR2 YSYEKL. The ends were cut back, 3 bases at V and 6 bases at J, with 7 bases in the middle. CDR3 length equals 12 residues. CDR3: CASSQPLDTQYF. The CDR3 region has the DNA TGCGCCAGCAGCCAGCCCCTCGATACGCAGTATTTT.

This clonotype came up once. V gene TRBV7-8 combines with J gene TRBJ1-4, with D tentatively TRBD1 (6 bases). CDR1 SGHVS and CDR2 FQNEAQ come from the germline V gene. V lost 4 bases to trimming and J lost 8 bases, with 20 bases between them. The CDR3 covers 16 residues. The CDR3 DNA reads TGTGCCAGCAGCTCCGCTACAGGGTTTATGGGAGAAAAACTGTTTTTT. It translates to CASSSATGFMGEKLFF.

V is TRBV6-1 and J is TRBJ1-4; 9 nucleotides align to TRBD1. V was pared by 6 bases and J by 4 bases, with 6 bases of the junction left unmatched. Germline V gives CDR1 MNHNS, CDR2 SASEGT. CDR3 length: 15 residues. As DNA, the CDR3 is TGTGCCAGCAGCCCTGGACAGGGGAATAATGAAAAACTGTTTTTT. Translating it yields CASSPGQGNNEKLFF.

This chain links TRBV14 with TRBJ2-1; 9 bases are shared with TRBD2. Looked up from germline, CDR1 is SGHDN and CDR2 is FVKESK. The V segment lost 3 bases and the J segment 5 bases; nucleotides outside the gene matches: 8. The CDR3 spans 16 residues. This CDR3 is CASSQPGTSTDNEQFF. CDR3 nucleotides: TGTGCCAGCAGCCAGCCCGGGACTAGCACCGACAATGAGCAGTTCTTC.

The CDR3 spells CASRGDRVYEQYF. DNA for the CDR3: TGTGCCAGCAGAGGGGACAGAGTTTACGAGCAGTACTTC. The chain couples TRBV6-2 or TRBV6-3 to TRBJ2-7; 7 bases map to TRBD1. Germline loops: CDR1 MNHEY, CDR2 SVGEGT. There are 13 residues in the CDR3. The trim removed 6 bases at V and 4 bases at J, leaving 6 bases unmatched.

The CDR3 bases are TGCAGTGCTAGACCCTTACAGGGGTTGGGCTATGGCTACACCTTC. Residues: CSARPLQGLGYGYTF. This sequence joins TRBV20-1 and TRBJ1-2, with 7 positions matching TRBD1. Per the germline V gene, CDR1 is DFQATT and CDR2 is SNEGSKA (reference sequence). The CDR3 length is 15 residues. Losses at the gene ends were 2 bases for V and 4 bases for J; bases not matched to a gene: 10.

The V and J genes are TRBV15 and TRBJ2-1; D is ambiguous. The J call is uncertain, as TRBJ2-7 better fits the DNA end. Germline CDR1 is LNHNV and CDR2 is YYDKDF (reference sequence). CDR3 length: 14 residues. The CDR3 loop reads CATSRDPQYNEQYF. DNA for the CDR3: TGTGCCACCAGCAGAGATCCGCAGTACAATGAGCAGTACTTC.

This clonotype was observed at least ten times. V usage is TRBV29-1 and J usage is TRBJ2-3, with D perhaps TRBD1 (7 bases). Trimming removed 6 bases from V and 2 bases from J, with 12 bases in between. The CDR3 is made up of 13 amino acids. Germline-derived CDR1 and CDR2 are SQVTM and ANQGSEA. CDR3 nucleotides: TGCAGCGTCGGCGGGACAGTCACAGATACGCAGTATTTT. Translating it yields CSVGGTVTDTQYF.

This clonotype has just a few counts. As DNA, the CDR3 is TGCAGTGCTAGATCCGCCAGGGTAATCGGGGAGACCCAGTACTTC. Translating it yields CSARSARVIGETQYF. The gene calls are TRBV20-1 and TRBJ2-5, with D possibly TRBD1 on 5 matching bases. The CDR3 extends over 15 amino acids. Trimming pared 2 bases from V and 5 bases from J, leaving 18 bases between. Germline CDR1 is DFQATT and CDR2 is SNEGSKA (reference sequence).

This clonotype was detected only a few times. This rearrangement joins TRBV20-1 to TRBJ2-5; 8 positions agree with TRBD2. The CDR3 spans 12 residues. Per the germline V gene, CDR1 is DFQATT and CDR2 is SNEGSKA (reference sequence). CDR3 in DNA: TGCAGCGGAGGACTAGCATGGGAGACCCAGTACTTC. As protein: CSGGLAWETQYF.

With respect to this clonotype: A much larger clone differs by one base, so this may be a read error. The chain joins TRBV4-2 to TRBJ2-1; perhaps TRBD2 as D (7 bases). Trimming took 7 bases from V and 6 from J, leaving 22 bases between them. The CDR3 is 16 amino acids. Per germline, CDR1 LGHNA and CDR2 YNFKEQ. DNA for the CDR3: TGTGCCAGCACCAGAAGGGGAGGGGGGGCCAGCAATGAGCAGTTCTTC. Its protein product is CASTRRGGGASNEQFF.

The chain recombines TRBV4-1 with TRBJ1-1, with TRBD1 matching over 9 bases. The trim removed 7 bases at V and 5 bases at J, leaving 11 bases unmatched. Germline-derived CDR1 and CDR2 are MGHRA and YSYEKL. CDR3 size: 15 residues. The CDR3 loop reads CASTFTDRGETEAFF. The CDR3 region has the DNA TGCGCCAGCACCTTCACCGACAGGGGGGAGACTGAAGCTTTCTTT.